One and the same sample provided the 22 T cell receptor beta chains below, sequenced in a study of control samples from healthy donors and cancer patients. Sequencing was performed with immunoSEQ multiplex PCR; in TCRdb, only in-frame clones are kept and a portion is missing. The sample lists about 150,000 clones; around 95% were seen once. Sequenced input: blood. The source of these receptors is a man aged 40-55 years in good health.

This clone appeared a single time. The chain is built from TRBV28 and TRBJ2-4, with 10 bases lining up with TRBD1. Losses at the gene ends were 3 bases for V and 2 bases for J; bases not matched to a gene: 4. Per the germline V gene, CDR1 is MDHEN and CDR2 is SYDVKM. This CDR3 is 16 amino acids long. In DNA form, the CDR3 reads TGTGCCAGCAGTTTTGCGACAGGGGGCCCCAAAAACATTCAGTACTTC. Its translation is CASSFATGGPKNIQYF.

The chain is built from TRBV2 and TRBJ2-7; 9 bases match TRBD1. CDR1 is SNHLY and CDR2 is FYNNEI in the germline V gene. Losses at the gene ends were 10 bases for V and 4 bases for J; bases not matched to a gene: 8. The CDR3 is 13 amino acids. CDR3 nucleotide sequence: TGTGCCATCATGACAGGGGGAAGTTACGAGCAGTACTTC. This codes for CAIMTGGSYEQYF.

The chain links TRBV27 to TRBJ1-5; D gene unclear. CDR1 and CDR2 from the germline V gene are MNHEY and SMNVEV (reference sequence). This CDR3 has 12 amino acids. V gave up 3 bases and J gave up 6 bases, with 6 bases separating them. The CDR3 bases are TGTGCCAGCAGTTTTTTCGGTCAGCCCCAGCATTTT. Encoded protein: CASSFFGQPQHF.

The V gene is TRBV19, the J gene TRBJ2-7, with unresolved D. Germline values: CDR1 LNHDA, CDR2 SQIVND (reference sequence). The V and J ends lost 3 bases and 2 bases respectively, with 8 bases between them. The CDR3 is 13 amino acids. The CDR3 sequence is CASSMDGPYEQYF. The CDR3 DNA follows: TGTGCCAGTAGTATGGACGGTCCCTACGAGCAGTACTTC. Supplemented by reference TRBV19 and TRBJ2-7, the full variable domain reads DGGITQSPKYLFRKEGQNVTLSCEQNLNHDAMYWYRQDPGQGLRLIYYSQIVNDFQKGDIAEGYSVSREKKESFPLTVTSAQKNPTAFYLCASSMDGPYEQYFGPGTRLTVT.

The chain carries TRBV5-1 and TRBJ2-2, with TRBD2 matching over 12 bases. Per germline, CDR1 SGHRS and CDR2 YFSETQ. V trimming: 0 bases; J trimming: 6 bases; junction bases outside the gene matches: 3. The CDR3 covers 16 residues. The CDR3 spells CASSLELAGGSGELFF. CDR3 in DNA: TGCGCCAGCAGCTTGGAACTAGCGGGGGGATCCGGGGAGCTGTTTTTT.

The chain recombines TRBV6-2 or TRBV6-3 with TRBJ1-2; unclear D gene. The V gene's germline CDR1 is MNHEY and CDR2 SVGEGT. This CDR3 contains 12 residues. Trimming removed 2 bases from V and 4 bases from J, with 5 bases in between. The CDR3 sequence is CASSYGTYGYTF. CDR3 sequence (DNA): TGTGCCAGCAGTTACGGCACCTATGGCTACACCTTC.

This chain links TRBV5-1 with TRBJ2-7; D may match TRBD1 or TRBD2 (5 bases each). The CDR3 runs to 16 residues. The V end was cut by 4 bases, the J end by 2 bases, with 19 bases between. The germline V gene encodes CDR1 SGHRS and CDR2 YFSETQ. The CDR3 coding sequence is TGCGCCAGCAGCGTCGGATCGGGGCAGGCTGCCTACGAGCAGTACTTC. Amino acids: CASSVGSGQAAYEQYF.

The chain employs TRBV25-1 and TRBJ2-7; 7 nucleotides agree with TRBD1. Germline CDR1 MGHDK, CDR2 SYGVNS. This CDR3 is built from 13 residues. Germline trimming cut 6 bases from V and 7 bases from J; bases unmatched to any gene: 9. CDR3 loop: CASRVGGSLEQYF. As DNA, the CDR3 is TGTGCCAGCAGGGTAGGGGGCAGCTTGGAGCAGTACTTC.

J is TRBJ2-3 and V is TRBV13; D assignment may be TRBD1 or TRBD2 (5 bases each). The germline V and J ends were trimmed by 6 bases and 4 bases, with 11 bases remaining between them. From germline, CDR1 is PRHDT and CDR2 FYEKMQ (reference sequence). CDR3 length: 13 amino acids. CDR3 nucleotides: TGTGCCAGCAGTCTGGGGGTTGCAGATACGCAGTATTTT. Protein: CASSLGVADTQYF. Using reference TRBV13 and TRBJ2-3 for the parts outside the CDR3, the full variable domain is AAGVIQSPRHLIKEKRETATLKCYPIPRHDTVYWYQQGPGQDPQFLISFYEKMQSDKGSIPDRFSAQQFSDYHSELNMSSLELGDSALYFCASSLGVADTQYFGPGTRLTVL.

This clone was seen more than once but under ten times. The rearrangement links TRBV7-9 to TRBJ2-1; 11 nucleotides align to TRBD2. Germline values: CDR1 SEHNR, CDR2 FQNEAQ (reference sequence). With V trimmed by 5 bases and J by 0 bases, 6 bases remained unmatched. The CDR3 totals 17 residues. CDR3 sequence: CASSPRTSGLSYNEQFF. The CDR3 region has the DNA TGTGCCAGCAGCCCCCGGACTAGCGGGCTCTCCTACAATGAGCAGTTCTTC.

The chain recombines TRBV7-2 with TRBJ1-2; TRBD1 is a possible D gene (5 bases). The CDR3 runs to 15 residues. Trimming took 5 bases from V and 4 from J, leaving 17 bases between them. Per germline, CDR1 SGHTA and CDR2 FQGNSA. CDR3 loop: CASSPGRGVSYGYTF. The DNA of the CDR3 is TGTGCCAGCAGCCCCGGCCGAGGGGTGAGCTATGGCTACACCTTC.

V is TRBV11-2 and J is TRBJ1-1; D gene unclear. Germline loops: CDR1 SGHAT, CDR2 FQNNGV. The CDR3 consists of 17 residues. Trimming cost V 0 bases and J 0 bases, with 14 bases left between them. The CDR3 spells CASSLDPPGLLNTEAFF. CDR3 nucleotide sequence: TGTGCCAGCAGCTTAGATCCTCCCGGACTTTTGAACACTGAAGCTTTCTTT. The full variable domain, rest sourced from reference TRBV11-2 and TRBJ1-1, is EAGVAQSPRYKIIEKRQSVAFWCNPISGHATLYWYQQILGQGPKLLIQFQNNGVVDDSQLPKDRFSAERLKGVDSTLKIQPAKLEDSAVYLCASSLDPPGLLNTEAFFGQGTRLTVV.

The rearrangement uses TRBV6-6 and TRBJ1-1; D perhaps matches TRBD1 (6 bases). V was clipped by 7 bases and J by 7 bases, with 22 bases between them. This CDR3 has 15 amino acids. Germline V gene data show CDR1 as MNHNY and CDR2 as SVGAGI (reference sequence). CDR3 region: CASKEGVNRPFEAFF. The CDR3 coding sequence is TGTGCCAGCAAAGAGGGGGTGAATAGGCCCTTTGAAGCTTTCTTT.

This chain joins TRBV7-2 and TRBJ2-3, with D perhaps matching TRBD1 or TRBD2 (5 bases each). V lost 0 bases and J 1 base, leaving 5 bases between the germline ends. The CDR3 covers 14 residues. CDR1 SGHTA and CDR2 FQGNSA come from the germline V gene. In DNA, the CDR3 is TGTGCCAGCAGCTTAGCGGGGGGCACAGATACGCAGTATTTT. It encodes CASSLAGGTDTQYF.

This chain uses TRBV19 with TRBJ2-7; no clear D. Per the germline V gene, CDR1 is LNHDA and CDR2 is SQIVND (reference sequence). Trimming stripped 10 bases from V and 7 bases from J, with 11 bases between. CDR3 length: 10 amino acids. The CDR3 is CATTIEEQYF. The CDR3 nucleotides read TGTGCCACCACTATAGAAGAGCAGTACTTC.

The chain employs TRBV11-2 and TRBJ2-2; D is undetermined. Germline V CDR1 and CDR2: SGHAT, FQNNGV. This CDR3 has 11 residues. The CDR3 sequence: CLSGNTGELFF. The DNA for the CDR3 is TGTCTTTCGGGGAACACCGGGGAGCTGTTTTTT.

The J gene is TRBJ1-2, the V gene TRBV11-1; no clear D gene. The V end lost 4 bases, the J end lost 7 bases, and 13 bases lay between the germline ends. The CDR3 loop spans 13 amino acids. Germline V CDR1 and CDR2: SGHAT, FQDESV (reference sequence). The CDR3 region is CASSSDPLSGYTF. The CDR3 DNA reads as TGTGCCAGCAGCTCGGACCCCTTGTCTGGCTACACCTTC.

This chain links TRBV4-3 with TRBJ1-4; TRBD1 matches 9 bases. Germline loops: CDR1 LGHNA, CDR2 YSLEER. J gave up 7 bases and V 1 base, and 7 bases lay outside the gene matches. This CDR3 is built from 16 residues. The CDR3 protein is CASSQAVTGGTEKLFF. The CDR3 nucleotides are TGCGCCAGCAGCCAAGCCGTGACAGGGGGTACTGAAAAACTGTTTTTT.

A few counts support this clone. V usage is TRBV2 and J usage is TRBJ2-5; 7 bases match TRBD2. Germline CDR1 SNHLY, CDR2 FYNNEI. J lost 7 bases, V lost 3 bases, and 5 bases had no gene match. There are 13 residues in the CDR3. CDR3 in DNA: TGTGCCAGCAGTGAGTCGGGAGGAGGGACCCAGTACTTC. Its translation is CASSESGGGTQYF.

V and J are TRBV19 and TRBJ1-1, with a tentative D call TRBD1 (6 bases). The CDR3 extends over 17 amino acids. Germline V lookup: CDR1 LNHDA, CDR2 SQIVND (reference sequence). Trimming left V 4 bases short and J 6 bases short, with 24 bases between. In nucleotides, the CDR3 is TGTGCCAGTAGTAGGGGAGGCCGGGGGGCTGTCGGCGCTGAAGCTTTCTTT. Encoded protein: CASSRGGRGAVGAEAFF.

The chain joins TRBV30 to TRBJ1-2; D is unclear. The V end was cut by 2 bases, the J end by 8 bases, with 12 bases between. Per the germline V gene, CDR1 is GTSNPN and CDR2 is SVGIG (reference sequence). The CDR3 is 12 residues long. CDR3 sequence (DNA): TGTGCCTGGAGTCCCGGTTATTTAGGCTACACCTTC. Translated: CAWSPGYLGYTF.

This chain uses TRBV6-5 with TRBJ2-2, with 8 bases fitting TRBD1. J gave up 5 bases and V 6 bases, and 2 bases lay outside the gene matches. Germline V CDR1 and CDR2: MNHEY, SVGAGI. The CDR3 consists of 13 residues. The CDR3 loop is CASRDRATGELFF. The CDR3 bases are TGTGCCAGCAGGGACAGGGCAACCGGGGAGCTGTTTTTT.